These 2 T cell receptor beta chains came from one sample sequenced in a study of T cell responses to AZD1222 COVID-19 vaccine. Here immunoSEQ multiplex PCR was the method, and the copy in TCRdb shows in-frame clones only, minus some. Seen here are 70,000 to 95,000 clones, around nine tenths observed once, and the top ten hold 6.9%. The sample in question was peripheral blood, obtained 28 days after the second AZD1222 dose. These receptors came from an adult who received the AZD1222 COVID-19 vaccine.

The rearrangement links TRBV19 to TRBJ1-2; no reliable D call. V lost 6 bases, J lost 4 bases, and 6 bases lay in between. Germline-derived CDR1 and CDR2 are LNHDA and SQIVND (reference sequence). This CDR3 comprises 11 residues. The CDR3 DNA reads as TGTGCCAGTAGCGAGGGCTATGGCTACACCTTC. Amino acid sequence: CASSEGYGYTF. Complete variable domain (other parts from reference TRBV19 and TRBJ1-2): DGGITQSPKYLFRKEGQNVTLSCEQNLNHDAMYWYRQDPGQGLRLIYYSQIVNDFQKGDIAEGYSVSREKKESFPLTVTSAQKNPTAFYLCASSEGYGYTFGSGTRLTVV.

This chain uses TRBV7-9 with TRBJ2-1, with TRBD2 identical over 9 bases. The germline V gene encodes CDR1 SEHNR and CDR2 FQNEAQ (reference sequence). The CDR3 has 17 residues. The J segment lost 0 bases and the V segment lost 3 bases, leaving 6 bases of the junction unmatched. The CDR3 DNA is TGTGCCAGCAGCTTCCCATTAGCGGGAGACTCCTACAATGAGCAGTTCTTC. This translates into CASSFPLAGDSYNEQFF.